The source of this TCR beta chain is a study of monozygotic twins with inflammatory bowel disease. Germline V lookup: CDR1 DFQATT, CDR2 SNEGSKA (reference sequence). The CDR3 has 12 amino acids. TCRdb reprocessed the 5' RACE reads; each CDR3 protein has one entry and no DNA is given. The sample holds about 200,000 distinct CDR3 sequences. This receptor was taken from a human donor with ulcerative colitis or Crohn's disease, or a healthy co-twin of an affected twin (not recorded which). The specimen sequenced was blood. The chain links TRBV20-1 to TRBJ1-2. The CDR3 is CSAHLSGYGYTF.